Detailed here is one T cell receptor (beta chain). Its antigen is as yet unknown. This record belongs to a study of T cell repertoires in cytomegalovirus infection. TCRdb called the reads again in MiXCR, with one record for every CDR3 protein. The profile shows about 920,000 distinct CDR3 sequences, around 30% of them singletons. Per the germline V gene, CDR1 is MNHEY and CDR2 is SMNVEV (reference sequence). The CDR3 spans 16 residues. After removal of 6 bases from V and 6 bases from J, the junction contained 9 bases not matched to a gene. The chain joins TRBV27 to TRBJ2-2, with 11 bases that match TRBD2. The sample consisted of cultured CD8+ T cells from PBMCs, taken from culture after CMV antigen stimulation. The receptor's source is a human donor in good health (CMV status not recorded). Some clones in this sample may be carry-over from other donors' samples. CDR3 nucleotides: TGTGCCAGCAGATTAGGTTTACTAGCGGGGGCCGGGGAGCTGTTTTTT. As protein: CASRLGLLAGAGELFF.